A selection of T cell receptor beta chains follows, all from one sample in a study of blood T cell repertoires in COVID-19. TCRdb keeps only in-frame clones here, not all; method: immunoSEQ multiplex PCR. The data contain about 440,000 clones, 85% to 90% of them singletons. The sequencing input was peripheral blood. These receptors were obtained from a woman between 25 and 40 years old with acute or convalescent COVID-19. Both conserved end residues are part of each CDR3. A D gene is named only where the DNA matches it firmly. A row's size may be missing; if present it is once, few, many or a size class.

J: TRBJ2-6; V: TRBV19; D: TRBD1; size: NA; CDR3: CASSIDLGRGLSGANVLTF; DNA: TGTGCCAGTAGTATAGATCTTGGCAGGGGGCTATCTGGGGCCAACGTCCTGACTTTC
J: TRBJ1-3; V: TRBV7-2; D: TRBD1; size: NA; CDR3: CASSGRTGEGGNTIYF; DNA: TGTGCCAGCAGCGGCAGGACAGGGGAAGGTGGAAACACCATATATTTT
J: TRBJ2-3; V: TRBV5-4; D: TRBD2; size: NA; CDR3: CASSSNLLAVGTDTQYF; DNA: TGTGCCAGCAGCTCGAACTTGCTAGCGGTGGGCACAGATACGCAGTATTTT
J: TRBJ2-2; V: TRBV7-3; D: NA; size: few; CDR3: CASSLGRQGMTGELFF; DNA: TGTGCCAGCAGCTTAGGGAGGCAGGGTATGACCGGGGAGCTGTTTTTT
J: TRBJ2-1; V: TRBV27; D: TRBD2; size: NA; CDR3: CASSSSFRGGASSEQFF; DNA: TGTGCCAGCAGTTCATCCTTTCGGGGGGGGGCTTCTTCTGAGCAGTTCTTC
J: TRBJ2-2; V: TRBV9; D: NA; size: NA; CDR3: CASTRGSGELFF; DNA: TGTGCCAGCACTCGGGGGTCCGGGGAGCTGTTTTTT
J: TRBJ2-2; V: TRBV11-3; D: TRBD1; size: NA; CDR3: CASSPGTANTGELFF; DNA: TGTGCCAGCAGTCCCGGGACAGCTAACACCGGGGAGCTGTTTTTT
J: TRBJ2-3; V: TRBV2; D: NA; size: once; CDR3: CASSTLRTDTQYF; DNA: TGTGCCAGCAGTACTTTACGCACAGATACGCAGTATTTT
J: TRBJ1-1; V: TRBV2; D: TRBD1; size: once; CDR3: CASSGSGGLNTEAFF; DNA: TGTGCCAGCAGTGGGTCAGGGGGTTTGAACACTGAAGCTTTCTTT
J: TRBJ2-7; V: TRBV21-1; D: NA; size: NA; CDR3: CASSKVRQDTTYEQYF; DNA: TGTGCCAGCAGCAAAGTTCGTCAGGACACCACCTACGAGCAGTACTTC
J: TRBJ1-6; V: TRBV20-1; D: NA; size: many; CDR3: CSAEANSPLHF; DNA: TGCAGTGCTGAAGCTAATTCACCCCTCCACTTT
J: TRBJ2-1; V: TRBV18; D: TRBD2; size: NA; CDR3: CASSPFSSGGPNEQFF; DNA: TGTGCCAGCTCACCTTTCTCTAGCGGGGGGCCAAATGAGCAGTTCTTC
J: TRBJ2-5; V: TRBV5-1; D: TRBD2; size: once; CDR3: CASSLGSGEAETQYF; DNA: TGCGCCAGCAGCTTAGGGAGCGGGGAGGCAGAGACCCAGTACTTC
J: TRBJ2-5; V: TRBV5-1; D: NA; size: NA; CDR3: CASSRTSSQETQYF; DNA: TGCGCCAGCAGCCGGACATCCTCCCAAGAGACCCAGTACTTC
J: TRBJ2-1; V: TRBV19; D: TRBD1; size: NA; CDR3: CASNPGGLKYNEQFF; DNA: TGTGCCAGTAACCCAGGGGGCTTGAAATACAATGAGCAGTTCTTC
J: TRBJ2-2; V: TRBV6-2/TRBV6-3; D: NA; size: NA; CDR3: CASSLGVTGELFF; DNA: TGTGCCAGCAGTCTAGGTGTGACCGGGGAGCTGTTTTTT
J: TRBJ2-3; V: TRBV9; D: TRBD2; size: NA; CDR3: CASSTRGGAGGDTQYF; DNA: TGTGCCAGCAGCACGCGCGGGGGGGCCGGTGGAGATACGCAGTATTTT
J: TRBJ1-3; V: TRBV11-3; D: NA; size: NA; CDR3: CASSLDSQDSFSTGNTIYF; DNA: TGTGCCAGCAGCTTAGATTCCCAGGACAGCTTCTCAACTGGAAACACCATATATTTT
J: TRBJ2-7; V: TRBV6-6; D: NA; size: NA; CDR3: CASSYSTSYEQYF; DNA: TGTGCCAGCAGTTACTCGACTTCCTACGAGCAGTACTTC
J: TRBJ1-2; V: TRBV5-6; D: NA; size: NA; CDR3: CASSLDRFDYGYTF; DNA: TGTGCCAGCAGCTTGGACAGATTTGACTATGGCTACACCTTC
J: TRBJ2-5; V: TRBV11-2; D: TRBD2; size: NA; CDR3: CASSSVSGIRETQYF; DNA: TGTGCCAGCAGCTCCGTGAGCGGGATCAGAGAGACCCAGTACTTC
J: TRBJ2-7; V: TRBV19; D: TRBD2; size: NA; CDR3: CASSIGSGGSYEQYF; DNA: TGTGCCAGTAGTATAGGGAGCGGGGGCTCCTACGAGCAGTACTTC
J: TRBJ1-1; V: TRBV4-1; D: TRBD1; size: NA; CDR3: CASSQGETGNEAFF; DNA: TGCGCCAGCAGCCAAGGTGAGACAGGGAATGAAGCTTTCTTT
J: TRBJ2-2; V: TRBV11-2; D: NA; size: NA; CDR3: CASNPGSATGELFF; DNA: TGTGCCAGCAATCCGGGTTCGGCCACCGGGGAGCTGTTTTTT
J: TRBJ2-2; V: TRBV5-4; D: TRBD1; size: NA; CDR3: CASSSLDRGLIAGELFF; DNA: TGTGCCAGCAGCTCCCTGGACAGGGGGCTTATAGCCGGGGAGCTGTTTTTT
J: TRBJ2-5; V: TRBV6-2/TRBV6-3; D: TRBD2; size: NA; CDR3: CASSYSGGGALETQYF; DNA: TGTGCCAGCAGTTACTCGGGCGGGGGGGCTTTAGAGACCCAGTACTTC
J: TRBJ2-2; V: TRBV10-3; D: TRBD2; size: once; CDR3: CAIRGTSGANTGELFF; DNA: TGTGCCATCAGGGGGACTAGCGGGGCCAACACCGGGGAGCTGTTTTTT
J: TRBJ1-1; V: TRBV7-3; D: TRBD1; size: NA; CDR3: CASSSEPQGARGGAFF; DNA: TGTGCCAGCAGCTCAGAACCACAGGGGGCGAGAGGGGGAGCTTTCTTT